Listed here are 11 T cell receptor beta chains from one sample, sequenced in a study of T cells in women clearing cervical HPV infection. Profiled with immunoSEQ multiplex PCR; TCRdb holds only in-frame clones, not every one. The sample includes around 31,000 clones. The sequenced sample consisted of blood buffy coat. These receptors all come from a woman between 18 and 70 years old with a cervical HPV16 infection that either progressed to CIN3+ or cleared (not recorded which).

Concerning this clone itself: The read gets to within 3 residues of the CDR3 end, and the germline J gene fills in the rest. J is TRBJ2-4 and V is TRBV30; TRBD1 matches at 11 bases. Germline V gene sequence: CDR1 GTSNPN, CDR2 SVGIG (reference sequence). The CDR3 is 14 residues long. The CDR3 region is CAWSRTGGYQPQYF. CDR3 bases read: TGTGCCTGGAGTAGGACAGGGGGCTATCAGCCT.

In the case of this clone: The missing CDR3 end, 3 residues past where the read stops, is filled in from the germline J gene. V is TRBV19 and J is TRBJ2-3; 11 bases are a match to TRBD2. Germline V gene data show CDR1 as LNHDA and CDR2 as SQIVND (reference sequence). This CDR3 contains 19 residues. After removal of 6 bases from V and 0 bases from J, the junction contained 14 bases not matched to a gene. The DNA read from the CDR3 is TGTGCCAGTAGCCTTGGCAGACTAGCGGGGACCTCTAGCACAGATACG. This translates into CASSLGRLAGTSSTDT. The complete CDR3 protein is CASSLGRLAGTSSTDTQYF.

Concerning this clone: The missing CDR3 end, 3 residues past where the read stops, is filled in from the germline J gene. The V and J genes are TRBV5-6 and TRBJ2-7; TRBD1 is a possible D gene (6 bases). V lost 0 bases, J lost 5 bases, and 6 bases lay in between. This CDR3 has 12 residues. Germline CDR1 SGHDT, CDR2 YYEEEE. Partial CDR3 DNA: TGTGCCAGCAGCTTGGGACAGGACGAG. As protein: CASSLGQDE. The complete CDR3 protein is CASSLGQDEQYF.

As to this clone: From the germline J gene comes the end of the CDR3, since the read stops 3 residues before it. V gene TRBV7-3 combines with J gene TRBJ2-2; 10 bases fit TRBD2. Trimming at V came to 6 bases and at J to 7 bases, leaving 8 bases not matched to a gene. CDR1 and CDR2 from the germline V gene are SGHTA and FQGTGA. The CDR3 loop spans 15 amino acids. CDR3 in amino acids: CASRLPSGRGGELFF. The CDR3 bases that were read are TGTGCCAGCAGGTTGCCTAGCGGGAGAGGCGGGGAG.

Details on this clone: The CDR3 is cut off 3 residues early in the read; its end comes from the germline J gene. Other DNA variants within this sample encode the same CDR3. V is TRBV5-1 and J is TRBJ1-3; 7 nucleotides line up with TRBD1. V shed 3 bases and J 2 bases; nucleotides not matched to a gene: 2. This CDR3 comprises 14 residues. Looked up from germline, CDR1 is SGHRS and CDR2 is YFSETQ. The CDR3 sequence: CASSSGGTGNTIYF. The DNA read from the CDR3 is TGCGCCAGCAGCTCAGGGGGGACTGGAAACACC.

CDR3 bases read: TGTGCCAGCAGCTCGAGGGACAGGGGTAATTCACCC. Amino acids: CASSSRDRGNSP. The complete CDR3 sequence is CASSSRDRGNSPLHF. The chain links TRBV7-2 to TRBJ1-6; 10 nucleotides align to TRBD1. Read sequence stops 3 residues before the CDR3 end, and the germline J gene provides the missing end. J was trimmed by 6 bases and V by 4 bases; bases with no gene match: 3. Looked up from germline, CDR1 is SGHTA and CDR2 is FQGNSA. The CDR3 spans 15 residues. The full variable domain, its missing parts supplied by reference TRBV7-2 and TRBJ1-6, is GAGVSQSPSNKVTEKGKDVELRCDPISGHTALYWYRQSLGQGLEFLIYFQGNSAPDKSGLPSDRFSAERTGGSVSTLTIQRTQQEDSAVYLCASSSRDRGNSPLHFGNGTRLTVT.

As regards this clone: Coverage ceases 3 residues before the CDR3 finishes, and the germline J gene fills in the end. J is TRBJ2-5 and V is TRBV4-1; D is unresolved. V lost 0 bases to trimming and J lost 1 base, with 6 bases between them. Per germline, CDR1 MGHRA and CDR2 YSYEKL. The CDR3 is 14 amino acids. The CDR3 bases that were read are TGCGCCAGCAGCCAAGAGGCTAGCCAAGAGACC. Its translation: CASSQEASQET. The whole CDR3 is CASSQEASQETQYF.

A word on this clone: The read halts 3 residues ahead of the CDR3 end, with the missing end drawn from the germline J gene. The chain employs TRBV27 and TRBJ2-2; D uncertain. V was cut by 4 bases and J by 6 bases, with 9 bases left in between. The germline CDR1 and CDR2 sequences are MNHEY and SMNVEV (reference sequence). The CDR3 contains 13 residues. The covered CDR3 bases are TGTGCCAGCAGTTCCACTTTCCCCGGGGAG. Residues: CASSSTFPGE. The whole CDR3 sequence is CASSSTFPGELFF.

As for this clone: The sequenced fragment ends 3 residues before the CDR3 boundary, so the rest is inferred from the germline J gene. The genes are TRBV19 and TRBJ2-2; TRBD1 agrees at 7 bases. The J segment lost 7 bases and the V segment lost 5 bases, leaving 7 bases of the junction unmatched. Germline assignment: CDR1 LNHDA and CDR2 SQIVND (reference sequence). CDR3 size: 14 residues. CDR3 in amino acids: CASSPTGEIGELFF. The sequenced part of the CDR3 DNA is TGTGCCAGTAGTCCTACAGGGGAGATCGGGGAG.

With regard to this clone: The CDR3 is cut off 3 residues early in the read; its end comes from the germline J gene. The chain links TRBV5-4 to TRBJ1-2, with a tentative D call TRBD1 (6 bases). The CDR3 totals 14 residues. V was clipped by 0 bases and J by 6 bases, with 12 bases between them. Germline CDR1 is SGHNT and CDR2 is YYREEE (reference sequence). Incomplete CDR3 DNA: TGTGCCAGCAGCTTGGGGACAGAATTGGATGGC. Translating it yields CASSLGTELDG. The complete CDR3 protein is CASSLGTELDGYTF.

Points on this clone: One end of the junction is discordant with germline, which a read error may explain. The sequenced part of the CDR3 DNA is TGCGCCAGCAGCCAAGATTGGTTCCGGGGGAACACTGAA. Protein sequence: CASSQDWFRGNTE. The CDR3 reads in full as CASSQDWFRGNTEAFF. The genes are TRBV4-2 and TRBJ1-1, with unresolved D. The read halts 3 residues ahead of the CDR3 end, with the missing end drawn from the germline J gene. Germline V gene lookup returns CDR1 LGHNA and CDR2 YNFKEQ. This CDR3 is 16 amino acids long.